This T cell receptor (beta chain) was recorded in a study of blood T cell repertoires in COVID-19. Germline V gene data show CDR1 as KGHSH and CDR2 as LQKENI. This CDR3 is 15 amino acids long. V was trimmed by 1 base and J by 5 bases, leaving 14 bases between them. Only in-frame clones appear in the TCRdb table, and some are missing; sequencing was by immunoSEQ multiplex PCR. Of about 360,000 clones listed, approximately 82% are singletons. The gene calls are TRBV18 and TRBJ1-2; no clear D gene. The receptor comes from a young man with active or convalescent COVID-19. The sample consisted of peripheral blood. CDR3 in DNA: TGTGCCAGCTCACCACAGGAGGTGACCGGGTATGGCTACACCTTC. Residues: CASSPQEVTGYGYTF.